Here is one T cell receptor beta chain with its context. The record originates from a study of blood T cell repertoires in COVID-19. Study overall: The origin of the acute and convalescent COVID-19 samples was the United States, Italy and Spain.

Trimming removed 0 bases at V and 4 bases at J, with 15 bases between. Germline V lookup: CDR1 LNHDA, CDR2 SQIVND (reference sequence). This CDR3 has 16 amino acids. In the authors' methods: Amplified reference gene primers provided the basis for estimating nucleated cell counts. Some clones are missing from TCRdb's copy, which holds only in-frame ones; the method was immunoSEQ multiplex PCR. V and J calls and clone size follow that table, whereas D and trimming were derived from the DNA. The top ten hold 2.5% to 3% of the sample, which has more than 45,000 clones, approximately 90% seen once. The sequencing input was peripheral blood. J is TRBJ1-2 and V is TRBV19, with D possibly being TRBD1 (5 bases). The sequence came from a man at least 80 years old with acute or convalescent COVID-19. Written as DNA, the CDR3 is TGTGCCAGTAGTATAGATCCAAAAGGGACTCTCTATGGCTACACCTTC. The encoded protein is CASSIDPKGTLYGYTF.